This is a list of T cell receptor beta chains from one sample in a study of cytotoxic CD8 clonotypes in ibrutinib-treated CLL. Using immunoSEQ multiplex PCR, the repertoire was profiled, and TCRdb retains in-frame clones only, with some absent. The sample contains approximately 60,000 clones, 50% to 70% of which appear only once. The specimen comprised PBMCs, sampled after 24 months of ibrutinib treatment. These receptors were collected from a human donor with chronic lymphocytic leukemia. CDR3s include the opening cysteine and the closing phenylalanine or tryptophan. Each record gives: V gene, D gene, clone size, J gene, CDR3 DNA, CDR3 protein. D genes are given only for firm matches. For some rows the clone size is stated as once, few or many, or as a class when expanded; others skip it.

V gene: TRBV5-6
D gene: TRBD2
clone size: NA
J gene: TRBJ2-5
CDR3 DNA: TGTGCCAGCAGCACACCTACCGGGTCCGGGGGGATAGAGACCCAGTACTTC
CDR3 protein: CASSTPTGSGGIETQYF

V gene: TRBV18
D gene: NA
clone size: NA
J gene: TRBJ2-5
CDR3 DNA: TGTGCCAGCTCGCCCCTCGGCGGCCAAGAGACCCAGTACTTC
CDR3 protein: CASSPLGGQETQYF

V gene: TRBV28
D gene: NA
clone size: few
J gene: TRBJ2-7
CDR3 DNA: TGTGCCAGCAGTTTGGTAATAGGCTACGAGCAGTACTTC
CDR3 protein: CASSLVIGYEQYF

V gene: TRBV6-5
D gene: NA
clone size: few
J gene: TRBJ2-1
CDR3 DNA: TGTGCCAGTCAGACTAGGAATGAGCAGTTCTTC
CDR3 protein: CASQTRNEQFF

V gene: TRBV7-2
D gene: NA
clone size: once
J gene: TRBJ2-7
CDR3 DNA: TGTGCCAGCAGCCCCAGGGGAGGTCGAAACGAGCAGTACTTC
CDR3 protein: CASSPRGGRNEQYF

V gene: TRBV15
D gene: NA
clone size: few
J gene: TRBJ1-2
CDR3 DNA: TGTGCCACCAGCAGAGACGGGGCGAACTATGGCTACACCTTC
CDR3 protein: CATSRDGANYGYTF

V gene: TRBV2
D gene: NA
clone size: few
J gene: TRBJ2-3
CDR3 DNA: TGTGCCAGCATCGGTAGAGATACGCAGTATTTT
CDR3 protein: CASIGRDTQYF

V gene: TRBV5-1
D gene: TRBD2
clone size: many
J gene: TRBJ2-4
CDR3 DNA: TGCGCCAGCAGCCTGAATCTAGCGGGAGGGAAAAACATTCAGTACTTC
CDR3 protein: CASSLNLAGGKNIQYF

V gene: TRBV28
D gene: NA
clone size: NA
J gene: TRBJ1-4
CDR3 DNA: TGTGCCAGCAGTTTTGGGGGGGGGTCTAATGAAAAACTGTTTTTT
CDR3 protein: CASSFGGGSNEKLFF

V gene: TRBV7-6
D gene: NA
clone size: many
J gene: TRBJ2-2
CDR3 DNA: TGTGCCAGCAGCTTAGGGTCATCGTTGGCCGGGGAGCTGTTTTTT
CDR3 protein: CASSLGSSLAGELFF

V gene: TRBV7-9
D gene: TRBD1
clone size: NA
J gene: TRBJ1-2
CDR3 DNA: TGTGCCAGCAGCTTAAGCCAGGGGGCTGGCGGCTACACCTTC
CDR3 protein: CASSLSQGAGGYTF

V gene: TRBV6-1
D gene: NA
clone size: NA
J gene: TRBJ2-5
CDR3 DNA: TGTGCCAGCAGTGCTGAGAGGGCCTTGCTATCCCAGTACTTC
CDR3 protein: CASSAERALLSQYF

V gene: TRBV6-1
D gene: TRBD1
clone size: NA
J gene: TRBJ1-1
CDR3 DNA: TGTGCCAGCAGACGCCTCGGACAGGGGGGAACTGAAGCTTTCTTT
CDR3 protein: CASRRLGQGGTEAFF

V gene: TRBV6-5
D gene: NA
clone size: NA
J gene: TRBJ1-5
CDR3 DNA: TGTGCCAGCGGGTTAACTAAGGATCAGCCCCAGCATTTT
CDR3 protein: CASGLTKDQPQHF

V gene: TRBV5-1
D gene: NA
clone size: many
J gene: TRBJ1-3
CDR3 DNA: TGCGCCAGCAGCACGGAACCGGGCGCCCGGAGGGGCACCATATATTTT
CDR3 protein: CASSTEPGARRGTIYF

V gene: TRBV20-1
D gene: NA
clone size: few
J gene: TRBJ2-1
CDR3 DNA: TGCAGTGCTAGGAGCTTATTTGAGCAGTTCTTC
CDR3 protein: CSARSLFEQFF

V gene: TRBV18
D gene: NA
clone size: NA
J gene: TRBJ2-2
CDR3 DNA: TGTGCCAGCTCTCTAGGACAGTCGAACACCGGGGAGCTGTTTTTT
CDR3 protein: CASSLGQSNTGELFF

V gene: TRBV2
D gene: TRBD1
clone size: few
J gene: TRBJ1-6
CDR3 DNA: TGTGCCAGCAGTCTGGGACAGGGAAATTCACCCCTCCACTTT
CDR3 protein: CASSLGQGNSPLHF

V gene: TRBV7-8
D gene: NA
clone size: once
J gene: TRBJ1-4
CDR3 DNA: TGTGCCAGCAGCTTAGCCTCCGTGCCTTCGAAAGACGAAAAACTGTTTTTT
CDR3 protein: CASSLASVPSKDEKLFF

V gene: TRBV7-2
D gene: NA
clone size: NA
J gene: TRBJ2-7
CDR3 DNA: TGTGCCAGCAGCTCATCATCAGACAAGAGTTTCTACGAGCAGTACTTC
CDR3 protein: CASSSSSDKSFYEQYF

V gene: TRBV25-1
D gene: NA
clone size: NA
J gene: TRBJ2-1
CDR3 DNA: TGTGCCAGCAGTCCCCTTCTGGGGTCCCCGGGGTCCTACAATGAGCAGTTCTTC
CDR3 protein: CASSPLLGSPGSYNEQFF

V gene: TRBV2
D gene: NA
clone size: NA
J gene: TRBJ2-3
CDR3 DNA: TGTGCCAGCAGTGAAGAGGCTCTTCCACCGCAGTATTTT
CDR3 protein: CASSEEALPPQYF

V gene: TRBV18
D gene: NA
clone size: NA
J gene: TRBJ2-6
CDR3 DNA: TGTGCCAGCTCACCCGCGGGCAGGGACACCTTCTCTGGGGCCAACGTCCTGACTTTC
CDR3 protein: CASSPAGRDTFSGANVLTF

V gene: TRBV5-1
D gene: NA
clone size: NA
J gene: TRBJ2-1
CDR3 DNA: TGCGCCAGCAGCTTTGTATCGGAGAGCAATGAGCAGTTCTTC
CDR3 protein: CASSFVSESNEQFF

V gene: TRBV6-1
D gene: NA
clone size: NA
J gene: TRBJ1-5
CDR3 DNA: TGTGCCAGCATAGGGACGGTCGGGTATCAGCCCCAGCATTTT
CDR3 protein: CASIGTVGYQPQHF

V gene: TRBV28
D gene: NA
clone size: NA
J gene: TRBJ1-2
CDR3 DNA: TGTCTGGTCGTTCCGTTGGGAGCCTATGGCTACACCTTC
CDR3 protein: CLVVPLGAYGYTF

V gene: TRBV27
D gene: TRBD2
clone size: once
J gene: TRBJ2-7
CDR3 DNA: TGTGCCAGCAGAGGGGGAATGGGACTAGCGGGAGCCCCATCTCTCTACGAGCAGTACTTC
CDR3 protein: CASRGGMGLAGAPSLYEQYF

V gene: TRBV10-3
D gene: TRBD2
clone size: NA
J gene: TRBJ2-3
CDR3 DNA: TGTGCCAGTGGAACTAGCGGTGGGGGGGATACGCAGTATTTT
CDR3 protein: CASGTSGGGDTQYF

V gene: TRBV6-5
D gene: NA
clone size: NA
J gene: TRBJ2-5
CDR3 DNA: TGTGCCAGCAGTTACTCGGGTCGGGAAGAGACCCAGTACTTC
CDR3 protein: CASSYSGREETQYF

V gene: TRBV19
D gene: NA
clone size: NA
J gene: TRBJ2-3
CDR3 DNA: TGTGCCAGTTCGCCAGGCTTCACAGATACGCAGTATTTT
CDR3 protein: CASSPGFTDTQYF

V gene: TRBV2
D gene: NA
clone size: few
J gene: TRBJ2-2
CDR3 DNA: TGTGCCAGCAGTGAAGCGCGGTCGGGAGTTAGGACCGGGGAGCTGTTTTTT
CDR3 protein: CASSEARSGVRTGELFF

V gene: TRBV5-1
D gene: TRBD1
clone size: NA
J gene: TRBJ2-7
CDR3 DNA: TGCGCCAGCAGCTCGAGACAGGGGCCGTATGGGCAGTACTTC
CDR3 protein: CASSSRQGPYGQYF

V gene: TRBV11-3
D gene: NA
clone size: NA
J gene: TRBJ2-2
CDR3 DNA: TGTGCCAGCAGCTCTTCCCGGACCGGGGAGCTGTTTTTT
CDR3 protein: CASSSSRTGELFF

V gene: TRBV29-1
D gene: TRBD1
clone size: few
J gene: TRBJ2-2
CDR3 DNA: TGCAGCGTAGGGGGCAGGGAAGGCGGGGAGCTGTTTTTT
CDR3 protein: CSVGGREGGELFF

V gene: TRBV25-1
D gene: TRBD1
clone size: many
J gene: TRBJ1-4
CDR3 DNA: TGTGCCAGCAGTGCAATCGGACAGGGCGAAGAAAAACTGTTTTTT
CDR3 protein: CASSAIGQGEEKLFF

V gene: TRBV7-7
D gene: NA
clone size: NA
J gene: TRBJ2-5
CDR3 DNA: TGTGCCAGCAGCCCTAGGACAGCTCAAGAGACCCAGTACTTC
CDR3 protein: CASSPRTAQETQYF

V gene: TRBV4-1
D gene: TRBD2
clone size: NA
J gene: TRBJ2-3
CDR3 DNA: TGCGCCAGCAGCCAAGTTCAACTAGCGGGGACAGATACGCAGTATTTT
CDR3 protein: CASSQVQLAGTDTQYF

V gene: TRBV7-9
D gene: NA
clone size: once
J gene: TRBJ2-5
CDR3 DNA: TGTGCCAGCAGCTCCCCCCGAATAACATGGGAGACCCAGTACTTC
CDR3 protein: CASSSPRITWETQYF

V gene: TRBV19
D gene: NA
clone size: NA
J gene: TRBJ1-5
CDR3 DNA: TGTGCCAGTAGACCTGGGGGTAATAGCAATCAGCCCCAGCATTTT
CDR3 protein: CASRPGGNSNQPQHF

V gene: TRBV15
D gene: NA
clone size: NA
J gene: TRBJ2-5
CDR3 DNA: TGTGCCACCAGCAGAGTGCGACAGCTCCAAGAGACCCAGTACTTC
CDR3 protein: CATSRVRQLQETQYF

V gene: TRBV27
D gene: TRBD1
clone size: NA
J gene: TRBJ2-2
CDR3 DNA: TGTGCCAGCAGTTTGGGCGTGGGACAGGGATTCGGGGAGCTGTTTTTT
CDR3 protein: CASSLGVGQGFGELFF

V gene: TRBV18
D gene: NA
clone size: NA
J gene: TRBJ2-7
CDR3 DNA: TGTGCCAGCTCACCTGGGTCCTACGAGCAGTACTTC
CDR3 protein: CASSPGSYEQYF

V gene: TRBV27
D gene: NA
clone size: NA
J gene: TRBJ1-2
CDR3 DNA: TGTGCCAGCAGTAGCCGGGACACTAACTATGGCTACACCTTC
CDR3 protein: CASSSRDTNYGYTF

V gene: TRBV6-5
D gene: NA
clone size: NA
J gene: TRBJ1-1
CDR3 DNA: TGTGCCAGCAGTTACTTCCAGTCGAACACTGAAGCTTTCTTT
CDR3 protein: CASSYFQSNTEAFF

V gene: TRBV19
D gene: NA
clone size: few
J gene: TRBJ2-1
CDR3 DNA: TGTGCCAGTAGCCGCCACTCTCTAGGCACCAATGAGCAGTTCTTC
CDR3 protein: CASSRHSLGTNEQFF

V gene: TRBV5-3
D gene: TRBD1
clone size: NA
J gene: TRBJ2-1
CDR3 DNA: TGTGCCAGAAGCCCCTGGACAGGGAGCTCCTACAATGAGCAGTTCTTC
CDR3 protein: CARSPWTGSSYNEQFF

V gene: TRBV2
D gene: NA
clone size: few
J gene: TRBJ2-2
CDR3 DNA: TGTGCCAGCAGGGAACAGGGACCCACCGGGGAGCTGTTTTTT
CDR3 protein: CASREQGPTGELFF

V gene: TRBV19
D gene: TRBD2
clone size: NA
J gene: TRBJ2-2
CDR3 DNA: TGTGCCAGTAGTGGGGGGGCCGGGGAGCTGTTTTTT
CDR3 protein: CASSGGAGELFF

V gene: TRBV7-2
D gene: TRBD2
clone size: few
J gene: TRBJ2-3
CDR3 DNA: TGTGCCAGCTCGGTGTGGGGAGGGCGCGGAGATACGCAGTATTTT
CDR3 protein: CASSVWGGRGDTQYF

V gene: TRBV4-2
D gene: NA
clone size: NA
J gene: TRBJ2-5
CDR3 DNA: TGTGCCAGCAGCCCCCGGCGCTTTAGTTGGAGGTGCGACTTC
CDR3 protein: CASSPRRFSWRCDF